This T cell receptor (beta chain) was obtained from a study of blood T cell repertoires in COVID-19. Study as a whole: Specimens from acute and convalescent COVID-19 originated in the United States, Italy and Spain.

The table lists this clone with a count of one. Per the authors' pipeline: How many nucleated cells were present was estimated from reference gene primer amplification. Clones were read by immunoSEQ multiplex PCR, and TCRdb kept only the in-frame ones, dropping some. The V and J calls and clone size were taken over from that table, and D and trimming were inferred from the DNA. The sample lists about 160,000 clones, roughly 84% occurring once. Germline CDR1 is SGHNT and CDR2 is YYREEE (reference sequence). This CDR3 is 14 amino acids long. V dropped 2 bases and J dropped 9; count of bases not matched to a gene: 7.

Sequencing used peripheral blood. This chain links TRBV5-4 with TRBJ2-1; 8 nucleotides align to TRBD2. The source is a man younger than 35 with active or convalescent COVID-19. CDR3 DNA sequence: TGTGCCAGCAGCTTATACGGGGGGGGCGGTGAGCAGTTCTTC. It yields the protein CASSLYGGGGEQFF.